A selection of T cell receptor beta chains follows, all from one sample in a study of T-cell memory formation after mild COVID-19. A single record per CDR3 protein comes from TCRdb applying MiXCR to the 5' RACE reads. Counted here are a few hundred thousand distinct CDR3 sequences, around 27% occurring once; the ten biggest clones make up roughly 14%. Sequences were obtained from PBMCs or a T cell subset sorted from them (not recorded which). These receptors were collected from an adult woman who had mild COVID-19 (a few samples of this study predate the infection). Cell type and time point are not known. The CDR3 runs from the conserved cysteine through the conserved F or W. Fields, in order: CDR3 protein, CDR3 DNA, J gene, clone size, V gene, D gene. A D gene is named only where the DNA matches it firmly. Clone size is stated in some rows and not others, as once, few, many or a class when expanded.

CDR3aa: CASRSGGSYEQYF
CDR3nt: TGTGCCAGCAGATCGGGGGGCTCCTACGAGCAGTACTTC
j_gene: TRBJ2-7
abundance: few
v_gene: TRBV6-1
d_gene: TRBD2

CDR3aa: CASSRLAGSYNEQFF
CDR3nt: TGTGCCAGCAGCAGACTAGCGGGTTCCTACAATGAGCAGTTCTTC
j_gene: TRBJ2-1
abundance: NA
v_gene: TRBV11-3
d_gene: TRBD2

CDR3aa: CASSVGTGRGYEQYF
CDR3nt: TGCGCCAGCAGCGTAGGGACAGGGAGAGGCTACGAGCAGTACTTC
j_gene: TRBJ2-7
abundance: NA
v_gene: TRBV5-1
d_gene: TRBD1

CDR3aa: CASSSLRGGDTQYF
CDR3nt: TGTGCCAGCAGTTCCCTGAGGGGGGGAGATACGCAGTATTTT
j_gene: TRBJ2-3
abundance: NA
v_gene: TRBV12-3/TRBV12-4
d_gene: NA

CDR3aa: CASSPTGNYVNTGELFF
CDR3nt: TGTGCCAGCTCACCTACTGGGAATTATGTGAACACCGGGGAGCTGTTTTTT
j_gene: TRBJ2-2
abundance: many
v_gene: TRBV18
d_gene: NA

CDR3aa: CASHEGAGSYNEQFF
CDR3nt: TGTGCCTCTCATGAGGGGGCCGGCTCCTACAATGAGCAGTTCTTC
j_gene: TRBJ2-1
abundance: few
v_gene: TRBV5-4
d_gene: TRBD1

CDR3aa: CASSKGFQETQYF
CDR3nt: TGTGCCAGTAGTAAGGGATTCCAAGAGACCCAGTACTTC
j_gene: TRBJ2-5
abundance: few
v_gene: TRBV19
d_gene: NA

CDR3aa: CASSLDGDSPLHF
CDR3nt: TGCGCCAGCAGCTTGGATGGGGATTCACCCCTCCACTTT
j_gene: TRBJ1-6
abundance: NA
v_gene: TRBV5-1
d_gene: NA

CDR3aa: CASSYKQDYGYTF
CDR3nt: TGTGCCAGCAGTTACAAACAGGACTATGGCTACACCTTC
j_gene: TRBJ1-2
abundance: NA
v_gene: TRBV6-2/TRBV6-3
d_gene: NA

CDR3aa: CASSLDSGPGYFEQYF
CDR3nt: TGCGCCAGCAGCTTAGACAGTGGCCCTGGCTATTTCGAGCAGTACTTC
j_gene: TRBJ2-7
abundance: NA
v_gene: TRBV5-1
d_gene: NA

CDR3aa: CASSQNVGLGTGEQYF
CDR3nt: TGTGCCAGCAGCCAAAACGTTGGACTAGGTACTGGCGAGCAGTACTTC
j_gene: TRBJ2-7
abundance: few
v_gene: TRBV4-2
d_gene: TRBD2

CDR3aa: CASSQDRGPPLNGYTF
CDR3nt: TGCGCCAGCAGCCAAGATAGGGGCCCTCCGCTTAATGGCTACACCTTC
j_gene: TRBJ1-2
abundance: NA
v_gene: TRBV4-1
d_gene: NA

CDR3aa: CASRPQGGDTDTQYF
CDR3nt: TGCGCCAGCAGGCCACAGGGAGGGGACACAGATACGCAGTATTTT
j_gene: TRBJ2-3
abundance: NA
v_gene: TRBV10-1
d_gene: NA

CDR3aa: CASSYIAGVSDTQYF
CDR3nt: TGTGCCAGCAGTTACATAGCGGGAGTGTCAGATACGCAGTATTTT
j_gene: TRBJ2-3
abundance: few
v_gene: TRBV6-6
d_gene: TRBD2

CDR3aa: CSAPDRGRQYEQFF
CDR3nt: TGCAGTGCTCCCGACAGGGGGAGGCAATATGAGCAGTTCTTC
j_gene: TRBJ2-1
abundance: NA
v_gene: TRBV20-1
d_gene: TRBD1

CDR3aa: CASSTGQGPTNEKLFF
CDR3nt: TGCGCCAGCAGCACCGGACAGGGGCCAACTAATGAAAAACTGTTTTTT
j_gene: TRBJ1-4
abundance: few
v_gene: TRBV5-1
d_gene: TRBD1

CDR3aa: CASSETTIYGYTF
CDR3nt: TGTGCCAGCAGTGAGACTACAATCTATGGCTACACCTTC
j_gene: TRBJ1-2
abundance: NA
v_gene: TRBV2
d_gene: NA

CDR3aa: CASSEQGGDYGYTF
CDR3nt: TGTGCCAGCAGTGAACAGGGGGGGGACTATGGCTACACCTTC
j_gene: TRBJ1-2
abundance: few
v_gene: TRBV6-4
d_gene: TRBD1

CDR3aa: CASSETWGGETQYF
CDR3nt: TGTGCCAGCAGTGAAACGTGGGGAGGAGAGACCCAGTACTTC
j_gene: TRBJ2-5
abundance: few
v_gene: TRBV6-1
d_gene: NA

CDR3aa: CSVERGGDTEAFF
CDR3nt: TGCAGCGTTGAAAGGGGAGGGGACACTGAAGCTTTCTTT
j_gene: TRBJ1-1
abundance: once
v_gene: TRBV29-1
d_gene: NA

CDR3aa: CATSRRTGDGYTF
CDR3nt: TGTGCCACCAGCAGAAGGACAGGGGATGGCTACACCTTC
j_gene: TRBJ1-2
abundance: NA
v_gene: TRBV15
d_gene: TRBD1

CDR3aa: CASRSTGSRYEQYF
CDR3nt: TGTGCCAGCAGATCGACAGGGAGCCGCTACGAGCAGTACTTC
j_gene: TRBJ2-7
abundance: NA
v_gene: TRBV12-3/TRBV12-4
d_gene: TRBD1

CDR3aa: CSATTGVGREAFF
CDR3nt: TGCAGTGCTACCACAGGGGTAGGGCGAGAAGCTTTCTTT
j_gene: TRBJ1-1
abundance: NA
v_gene: TRBV20-1
d_gene: TRBD1

CDR3aa: CASSYWRQFPTGELFF
CDR3nt: TGTGCCAGCAGTTACTGGCGGCAATTCCCCACCGGGGAGCTGTTTTTT
j_gene: TRBJ2-2
abundance: NA
v_gene: TRBV6-5
d_gene: NA

CDR3aa: CSGPYNEQFF
CDR3nt: TGCAGCGGCCCTTACAATGAGCAGTTCTTC
j_gene: TRBJ2-1
abundance: few
v_gene: TRBV29-1
d_gene: NA

CDR3aa: CASRSPGGRRQFF
CDR3nt: TGTGCCAGTAGATCCCCCGGGGGGCGAAGGCAGTTCTTC
j_gene: TRBJ2-1
abundance: few
v_gene: TRBV19
d_gene: NA

CDR3aa: CASSPRAATHEQYF
CDR3nt: TGTGCCAGCTCACCTAGGGCCGCGACACACGAGCAGTACTTC
j_gene: TRBJ2-7
abundance: few
v_gene: TRBV18
d_gene: NA

CDR3aa: CASSLGPRTVLGETQYF
CDR3nt: TGTGCCAGCAGCTTGGGGCCCCGGACAGTCCTGGGAGAGACCCAGTACTTC
j_gene: TRBJ2-5
abundance: few
v_gene: TRBV5-6
d_gene: NA

CDR3aa: CASSLSLAGDNEQFF
CDR3nt: TGTGCCAGCAGCTTGAGTCTAGCGGGAGACAATGAGCAGTTCTTC
j_gene: TRBJ2-1
abundance: NA
v_gene: TRBV5-4
d_gene: TRBD2

CDR3aa: CASSQDGTAPNQPQHF
CDR3nt: TGCGCCAGCAGCCAAGACGGGACAGCCCCCAATCAGCCCCAGCATTTT
j_gene: TRBJ1-5
abundance: NA
v_gene: TRBV4-1
d_gene: TRBD1

CDR3aa: CSASGRVTDTQYF
CDR3nt: TGCAGTGCTAGCGGGAGGGTCACAGATACGCAGTATTTT
j_gene: TRBJ2-3
abundance: NA
v_gene: TRBV20-1
d_gene: TRBD2

CDR3aa: CASRKPGSPNEQFF
CDR3nt: TGTGCCAGCAGAAAACCCGGGTCCCCCAATGAGCAGTTCTTC
j_gene: TRBJ2-1
abundance: many
v_gene: TRBV12-3/TRBV12-4
d_gene: NA

CDR3aa: CASRLAASNEQFF
CDR3nt: TGTGCCAGCAGGCTTGCCGCTAGCAACGAGCAGTTCTTC
j_gene: TRBJ2-1
abundance: few
v_gene: TRBV3-1
d_gene: NA

CDR3aa: CASREEGSYNEQFF
CDR3nt: TGTGCCAGCAGAGAGGAGGGCTCCTACAATGAGCAGTTCTTC
j_gene: TRBJ2-1
abundance: many
v_gene: TRBV2
d_gene: NA

CDR3aa: CASSMLSGGAHYNEQFF
CDR3nt: TGCGCCAGCAGCATGCTTAGCGGGGGGGCTCACTACAATGAGCAGTTCTTC
j_gene: TRBJ2-1
abundance: few
v_gene: TRBV5-1
d_gene: TRBD2

CDR3aa: CSASSSGRKLTGELFF
CDR3nt: TGCAGTGCTAGTTCTAGCGGGAGGAAACTGACCGGGGAGCTGTTTTTT
j_gene: TRBJ2-2
abundance: NA
v_gene: TRBV20-1
d_gene: TRBD2

CDR3aa: CASSQVGTDTQYF
CDR3nt: TGTGCCAGCAGCCAAGTCGGCACAGATACGCAGTATTTT
j_gene: TRBJ2-3
abundance: NA
v_gene: TRBV4-2
d_gene: NA

CDR3aa: CASSYFQGLAGVYEQYF
CDR3nt: TGTGCCAGCAGTTACTTCCAAGGGCTAGCGGGGGTGTACGAGCAGTACTTC
j_gene: TRBJ2-7
abundance: NA
v_gene: TRBV6-5
d_gene: TRBD2

CDR3aa: CASGGVGEAQYF
CDR3nt: TGTGCCAGCGGAGGCGTTGGAGAGGCGCAGTACTTC
j_gene: TRBJ2-7
abundance: few
v_gene: TRBV12-3/TRBV12-4
d_gene: NA

CDR3aa: CASSPRGDYGYTF
CDR3nt: TGTGCCAGCTCACCACGTGGGGACTATGGCTACACCTTC
j_gene: TRBJ1-2
abundance: few
v_gene: TRBV18
d_gene: NA

CDR3aa: CASAGTEYEQYF
CDR3nt: TGTGCCAGCGCCGGGACCGAATACGAGCAGTACTTC
j_gene: TRBJ2-7
abundance: NA
v_gene: TRBV6-1
d_gene: NA

CDR3aa: CASRPTGTAYGYTF
CDR3nt: TGTGCCAGCAGGCCAACCGGGACAGCTTATGGCTACACCTTC
j_gene: TRBJ1-2
abundance: NA
v_gene: TRBV6-2/TRBV6-3
d_gene: TRBD1

CDR3aa: CASRTGTGRWEQYF
CDR3nt: TGTGCCAGCAGGACCGGGACAGGCCGATGGGAGCAGTACTTC
j_gene: TRBJ2-7
abundance: few
v_gene: TRBV2
d_gene: TRBD1